This T cell receptor (beta chain) was obtained from a study of CXCR3-negative and CXCR3-positive naive CD8 T cells. The TRB cDNA libraries were prepared by 5' RACE with UMI labels. TCRdb re-called the 5' RACE reads and catalogs CDR3 proteins one per entry, DNA excluded. In total, the table holds about 150,000 distinct CDR3 sequences. A note on this clonotype: The antigen remains unidentified.

Germline V CDR1 and CDR2: MDHEN, SYDVKM. The CDR3 contains 14 residues. Study-level points and caveats: More hydrophobic TRB CDR3s were found in CXCR3-positive naive cells than in CXCR3-negative naive cells.

The gene calls are TRBV28 and TRBJ2-7; TCRdb proposes TRBD2, but this gene call is untestable without DNA. The sequenced material came from naive CXCR3+ CD8+ T cells from blood. As to subset: CD45RO-CCR7+CD27+CD95- naive CD8+ T cells expressing CXCR3 (TNR3+). This TCR was sampled from a human donor in good health. Some clones in this sample may be carry-over from other donors' samples. The CDR3 is CASSFGLAGYEQYF.